The 26 T cell receptor beta chains below come from one sample, sequenced in a study of cytomegalovirus exposure and HLA in healthy donors. The primer mix had 60 Vbeta and 13 Jbeta primers. Sequencing was performed with immunoSEQ multiplex PCR; in TCRdb, only in-frame clones are kept and a portion is missing. The sample has nearly 110,000 clones, around 71% seen once. Sequencing was performed on PBMCs. All receptors derive from a boy younger than 18 in good health and CMV-seronegative.

The V and J genes are TRBV2 and TRBJ2-1; 8 bases match TRBD2. Germline CDR1 is SNHLY and CDR2 is FYNNEI. Trimming cost V 2 bases and J 2 bases; bases outside gene matches: 5. This CDR3 is built from 16 residues. The CDR3 protein is CASSESVAGTYNEQFF. The CDR3 nucleotides read TGTGCCAGCAGTGAATCGGTAGCGGGGACCTACAATGAGCAGTTCTTC.

A few counts support this clone. V gene TRBV5-1 combines with J gene TRBJ2-7, with TRBD2 matching 14 bases. CDR3 length: 17 residues. CDR1 SGHRS and CDR2 YFSETQ come from the germline V gene. Trimming removed 3 bases from V and 4 bases from J; junction bases left unmatched: 9. This chain's CDR3 is CASSYLVGTSGSYEQYF. In nucleotides, the CDR3 is TGCGCCAGCAGCTACCTCGTCGGGACTAGCGGGAGTTACGAGCAGTACTTC. Full variable domain (remainder filled in from reference TRBV5-1 and TRBJ2-7): KAGVTQTPRYLIKTRGQQVTLSCSPISGHRSVSWYQQTPGQGLQFLFEYFSETQRNKGNFPGRFSGRQFSNSRSEMNVSTLELGDSALYLCASSYLVGTSGSYEQYFGPGTRLTVT.

The chain is built from TRBV7-8 and TRBJ1-2; D is possibly TRBD1 (5 bases). Trimming cost V 1 base and J 4 bases, with 31 bases left between them. The V gene's germline CDR1 is SGHVS and CDR2 FQNEAQ. The CDR3 loop spans 21 amino acids. The CDR3 protein is CASSLEARGRERGGAAYGYTF. Here the CDR3 DNA reads TGTGCCAGCAGCTTAGAGGCTAGGGGCCGGGAGAGAGGCGGAGCTGCCTATGGCTACACCTTC.

V is TRBV19 and J is TRBJ2-1, with D possibly being TRBD1 (6 bases). Trimming shortened V by 5 bases and J by 7 bases, and 12 bases separated the two germline ends. Germline values: CDR1 LNHDA, CDR2 SQIVND (reference sequence). This CDR3 spans 13 amino acids. The DNA of the CDR3 is TGTGCCAGTAGTCTTGTGCAGGGGAATGAGCAGTTCTTC. Translating gives CASSLVQGNEQFF.

This sequence joins TRBV13 and TRBJ2-1; TRBD2 is a possible D gene (5 bases). This CDR3 has 16 residues. From germline, CDR1 is PRHDT and CDR2 FYEKMQ (reference sequence). V lost 7 bases and J 1 base, leaving 17 bases between the germline ends. The CDR3 DNA is TGTGCCAGCACCAGCGCAAGAGGGTGGTCCTACAATGAGCAGTTCTTC. Translated: CASTSARGWSYNEQFF. Complete variable domain (other parts from reference TRBV13 and TRBJ2-1): AAGVIQSPRHLIKEKRETATLKCYPIPRHDTVYWYQQGPGQDPQFLISFYEKMQSDKGSIPDRFSAQQFSDYHSELNMSSLELGDSALYFCASTSARGWSYNEQFFGPGTRLTVL.

This chain joins TRBV6-1 and TRBJ1-2; D remains unclear. Between the trimmed V and J ends, which lost 6 bases and 8 bases, there was a span of 22 bases. Looked up from germline, CDR1 is MNHNS and CDR2 is SASEGT. The CDR3 totals 15 residues. As DNA, the CDR3 is TGTGCCAGCAGCGAATGGACGGGAGACGCCCGGGGCTACACCTTC. Amino acid sequence: CASSEWTGDARGYTF.

This CDR3 reads CASSLQGADQPQHF. The DNA of the CDR3 is TGTGCCAGCAGCTTACAGGGGGCCGATCAGCCCCAGCATTTT. The J gene is TRBJ1-5, the V gene TRBV5-4; 9 nucleotides agree with TRBD1. Germline CDR1 is SGHNT and CDR2 is YYREEE (reference sequence). V gave up 2 bases and J gave up 5 bases; unmatched junction bases: 2. This CDR3 has 14 amino acids.

The rearrangement links TRBV6-1 to TRBJ1-2; D is unclear. V lost 0 bases and J lost 5, with 16 bases in between. The germline CDR1 and CDR2 sequences are MNHNS and SASEGT. The CDR3 runs 16 residues. The CDR3 DNA reads TGTGCCAGCAGTGAAGCGCTTCATGTGGGCGAATATGGCTACACCTTC. It specifies CASSEALHVGEYGYTF.

The CDR3 DNA sequence: TGTGCCAGCAGCCACTGGGAGGGGCCCCAGCATTTT. Residues: CASSHWEGPQHF. The chain recombines TRBV2 with TRBJ1-5; D gene unclear. The CDR3 spans 12 residues. Trimming cost V 6 bases and J 9 bases, with 12 bases left between them. Germline CDR1 SNHLY, CDR2 FYNNEI.

The V call is TRBV30, the J call TRBJ2-7; 11 bases align to TRBD2. The CDR3 totals 13 residues. Per germline, CDR1 GTSNPN and CDR2 SVGIG (reference sequence). The junction had 2 bases not matched to a gene; V was cut back by 4 bases and J by 3 bases. CDR3 in DNA: TGTGCCTGGAAACTAGCGGGAGTCTACGAGCAGTACTTC. This codes for CAWKLAGVYEQYF.

The V and J genes are TRBV19 and TRBJ1-6; D possibly corresponds to TRBD1 (5 bases). Germline V gives CDR1 LNHDA, CDR2 SQIVND (reference sequence). Trimming left V 10 bases short and J 0 bases short, with 10 bases between. The CDR3 runs 14 residues. DNA for the CDR3: TGTGCCACAAACAGGAGCTCCTATAATTCACCCCTCCACTTT. Its translation: CATNRSSYNSPLHF.

The chain combines TRBV19 with TRBJ1-4, with D hard to call. The germline gives CDR1 LNHDA, CDR2 SQIVND (reference sequence). V lost 2 bases and J lost 2, with 18 bases in between. The CDR3 has 18 amino acids. CDR3 coding DNA: TGTGCCAGTAGTATACCGCGCGCCTTACAGTCTACTAATGAAAAACTGTTTTTT. Its protein is CASSIPRALQSTNEKLFF.

The CDR3 sequence: CASSYSLEAFF. Written as DNA, the CDR3 is TGTGCCAGCAGTTACAGCCTTGAAGCTTTCTTT. The gene calls are TRBV2 and TRBJ1-1; D call uncertain. From germline, CDR1 is SNHLY and CDR2 FYNNEI. Deletions cut 5 bases from V and 7 bases from J, with 8 bases between. The CDR3 spans 11 residues.

The chain carries TRBV7-9 and TRBJ2-7; TRBD1 matches 9 bases. Losses at the gene ends were 4 bases for V and 3 bases for J; bases not matched to a gene: 7. CDR1 is SEHNR, CDR2 FQNEAQ, per germline (reference sequence). There are 15 residues in the CDR3. CDR3 in amino acids: CASSWVRTGVYEQYF. CDR3 sequence (DNA): TGTGCCAGCAGCTGGGTTCGGACAGGGGTCTACGAGCAGTACTTC.

The V call is TRBV28, the J call TRBJ2-2; no firm D call. V lost 7 bases to trimming and J lost 6 bases, with 12 bases between them. CDR3 size: 13 residues. The V gene's germline CDR1 is MDHEN and CDR2 SYDVKM. The DNA for the CDR3 is TGTGCCAGCACCCTTAATGTCCCCGGGGAGCTGTTTTTT. Protein sequence: CASTLNVPGELFF.

A remark on this clone: Germline is not matched at one junction end, which may reflect a read error. The rearrangement links TRBV7-7 to TRBJ2-3; the match to TRBD2 covers 7 bases. Per the germline V gene, CDR1 is SSHAT and CDR2 is FNYEAQ (reference sequence). This CDR3 has 14 residues. CDR3 amino acids: CASSSSGGTDTQYF. The CDR3 nucleotides are TGTGCTAGCAGCTCCAGCGGGGGCACAGATACGCAGTATTTT.

The chain couples TRBV6-5 to TRBJ1-4; no firm D call. Looked up from germline, CDR1 is MNHEY and CDR2 is SVGAGI. CDR3 length: 13 amino acids. V was pared by 1 base and J by 7 bases, with 7 bases between. Here the CDR3 DNA reads TGTGCCAGCAGTTACTTTCCGGGTGAAAAACTGTTTTTT. Its protein is CASSYFPGEKLFF.

This chain connects TRBV9 to TRBJ2-3, with 11 nucleotides matching TRBD2. The CDR3 is 16 residues long. CDR1 and CDR2 from the germline V gene are SGDLS and YYNGEE. Trimming took 4 bases from V and 2 from J; bases not matched to a gene: 6. The CDR3 spells CASSTGTSGYTDTQYF. Here the CDR3 DNA reads TGTGCCAGCAGCACCGGGACTAGCGGATACACAGATACGCAGTATTTT.

The chain uses TRBV21-1 and TRBJ2-3; no check of the table's D call, TRBD2, against the DNA was made. TRBV21-1 is assigned pseudogene status. The CDR3 is 16 amino acids. The DNA of the CDR3 is TGTGCCAGCAGCAACCGGGAGTCCCCCAGCACAGATACGCAGTATTTT. This gives the protein CASSNRESPSTDTQYF.

The J gene is TRBJ2-3, the V gene TRBV7-8, with TRBD2 identical over 7 bases. Unmatched junction bases numbered 6, after V lost 4 bases and J lost 5 bases. Germline V gives CDR1 SGHVS, CDR2 FQNEAQ. There are 14 residues in the CDR3. Here the CDR3 reads CASSSGGTEDTQYF. The DNA of the CDR3 is TGTGCCAGCAGCTCCGGGGGGACGGAAGATACGCAGTATTTT.

The chain links TRBV9 to TRBJ1-5; tentative D call: TRBD1 (6 bases). V dropped 3 bases and J dropped 3 bases, with 13 bases sitting between them. This CDR3 contains 15 residues. Germline CDR1 is SGDLS and CDR2 is YYNGEE. Written as DNA, the CDR3 is TGTGCCAGCAGCGGGGGGCCTGGCACCAATCAGCCCCAGCATTTT. It translates to CASSGGPGTNQPQHF.

The chain recombines TRBV5-6 with TRBJ1-5, with 9 bases that match TRBD1. This CDR3 region has 14 residues. CDR1 and CDR2 (germline): SGHDT, YYEEEE. V was pared by 4 bases and J by 6 bases, with 5 bases of the junction left unmatched. CDR3 DNA sequence: TGTGCCAGCAGCGACACAGGGGGCGGTCAGCCCCAGCATTTT. It specifies CASSDTGGGQPQHF.

This clone occurred a few times. The chain is built from TRBV6-6 and TRBJ2-7, with TRBD1 matching 7 bases. The length of the CDR3 is 15 residues. Germline trimming cut 5 bases from V and 0 bases from J; bases unmatched to any gene: 7. CDR1 is MNHNY, CDR2 SVGAGI, per germline (reference sequence). The CDR3 DNA sequence: TGTGCCAGCAGTCAACAGGGGACCCTCTCCTACGAGCAGTACTTC. As protein: CASSQQGTLSYEQYF.

The rearrangement uses TRBV7-2 and TRBJ1-4, with no clear D. Germline V gene lookup returns CDR1 SGHTA and CDR2 FQGNSA. V was cut by 4 bases and J by 0 bases, with 9 bases left in between. The length of the CDR3 is 15 residues. CDR3 loop: CASSSYSSTNEKLFF. The DNA of the CDR3 is TGTGCCAGCAGCTCGTACAGCTCAACTAATGAAAAACTGTTTTTT. Supplemented by reference TRBV7-2 and TRBJ1-4, the full variable domain reads GAGVSQSPSNKVTEKGKDVELRCDPISGHTALYWYRQSLGQGLEFLIYFQGNSAPDKSGLPSDRFSAERTGGSVSTLTIQRTQQEDSAVYLCASSSYSSTNEKLFFGSGTQLSVL.

The chain employs TRBV9 and TRBJ2-7, with D possibly being TRBD2 (7 bases). The CDR3 is 13 residues long. Germline CDR1 reads SGDLS; CDR2 reads YYNGEE. V was trimmed by 0 bases and J by 5 bases, leaving 9 bases between them. CDR3 in DNA: TGTGCCAGCAGCGTAGGGGGGGGCCACGAGCAGTACTTC. Translation: CASSVGGGHEQYF.

This sequence joins TRBV6-1 and TRBJ2-1; 7 nucleotides match TRBD1. Germline lookup yields CDR1 MNHNS and CDR2 SASEGT. The CDR3 loop spans 12 amino acids. With 7 bases clipped from V and 11 bases from J, the junction kept 8 bases outside the gene matches. The chain's CDR3 is CASMTSGGQQFF. DNA of the CDR3: TGTGCCAGCATGACCTCAGGGGGACAGCAGTTCTTC.